This T cell receptor beta chain was found in a study of cytomegalovirus exposure and HLA in healthy donors. Study-level background: HLA-typed donors were the source of approximately 88 million unique TCRs held in an early data release.

Germline V gene lookup returns CDR1 MNHEY and CDR2 SMNVEV (reference sequence). The CDR3 contains 18 residues. The V segment lost 6 bases and the J segment 1 base; nucleotides outside the gene matches: 13. 13 Jbeta primers and 60 Vbeta primers were used for the PCR. Assay used: immunoSEQ multiplex PCR; TCRdb lists only in-frame clones, some missing. The data contain some 200,000 clones, about three quarters of them singletons. Regarding the study as a whole: Researchers had no immune exposure information except CMV serostatus available. Later on, an analysis found that several of the most significant clusters appeared to be linked to common viral pathogens, which included parvovirus B19.

About this clone itself: The antigen remains undetermined.

This receptor was obtained from a man between 40 and 49 years old in good health and CMV-seronegative. The sample comprised PBMCs. The rearrangement joins TRBV27 to TRBJ1-1; 11 bases align to TRBD1. The CDR3 sequence: CASSQTSDRGRRNTEAFF. The CDR3 DNA reads as TGTGCCAGCAGCCAGACTTCGGACAGGGGGCGAAGGAACACTGAAGCTTTCTTT.